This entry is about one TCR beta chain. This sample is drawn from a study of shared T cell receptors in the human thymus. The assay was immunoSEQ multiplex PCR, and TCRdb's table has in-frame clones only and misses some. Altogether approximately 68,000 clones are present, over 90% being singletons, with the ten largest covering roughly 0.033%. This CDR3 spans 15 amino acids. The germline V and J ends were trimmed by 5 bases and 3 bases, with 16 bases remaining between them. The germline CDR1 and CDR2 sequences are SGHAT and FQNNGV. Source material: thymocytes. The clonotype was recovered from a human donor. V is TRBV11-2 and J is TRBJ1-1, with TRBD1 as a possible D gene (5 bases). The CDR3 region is CASSTSTGRDTEAFF. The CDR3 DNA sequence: TGTGCCAGCAGCACTTCTACAGGCAGGGACACTGAAGCTTTCTTT.